This is a list of T cell receptor beta chains from one sample in a study of PD-1 blockade in classical Hodgkin lymphoma. Repertoires were generated with immunoSEQ multiplex PCR, while TCRdb's copy carries only in-frame clones and drops some. The sample carries around 53,000 clones, around 76% recorded once. The sample here was peripheral blood mononuclear cells (PBMCs), taken before the fourth cycle of nivolumab. The receptors were gathered from a human donor with classical Hodgkin lymphoma. Each CDR3 is given with its conserved first and last residue.

>TRBV5-6
CASSLGSRASSTDTQYF
>TRBV11-2
CASSLTSGRPLEEQYF
>TRBV28
CASSPRRQPTNYGYTF
>TRBV2
CASSDSRLLAKNIQYF
>TRBV15
CATSGGYTEAFF
>TRBV6-5
CASSRLAASTDTQYF
>TRBV28
CASSLPVDRGKLFF
>TRBV5-1
CASSLGQGSYNEQFF
>TRBV11-3
CASSPGGYTTNTGELFF
>TRBV27
CASSPHRGGTTYF
>TRBV18
CASSPGIAGGEQFF
>TRBV9
CASSPQGNVEEQYF
>TRBV19
CASSIMTGGEKLFF
>TRBV7-8
CASSLARGGQPQHF
>TRBV4-3
CASSHRGGSTDTQYF
>TRBV2
CASTLGGNQPQHF
>TRBV5-1
CASSSSGSNLGNEQFF
>TRBV29-1
CSVGNGYEQYF
>TRBV7-2
CASSLQGPGGEQFF
>TRBV6-6
CASSYSGGPKHF
>TRBV5-4
CASSPGGVTSGNTIYF
>TRBV10-2
CASMGQLISNTEAFF
>TRBV11-2
CASSSARVGYEQYF
>TRBV7-9
CASSPAGPYEQYF
>TRBV7-9
CASSLGGGRGGNTEAFF
>TRBV19
CASSIGGLYNEKLFF
>TRBV28
CASSLSGFQPQHF
>TRBV7-9
CASSSGQELGETQYF
>TRBV2
CASTSGNWGEQYF
>TRBV7-9
CASSLYTGELFF
>TRBV7-9
CASSLALGRGSAYEQYF
>TRBV27
CASSLSTRGGATQYF
>TRBV5-1
CASSLEVLGLDEQFF
>TRBV7-6
CASSLTGLPTDTQYF
>TRBV27
CASTVDRSSSYEQYF
>TRBV9
CASSLGLAATDTQYF
>TRBV11-2
CASSTLDRAETQYF
>TRBV28
CASSETTMVSGNTIYF
>TRBV28
CASSLVETGLYF
>TRBV5-6
CASSLEGQWNTGELFF